These 32 T cell receptor beta chains share one sample of origin, sequenced in a study of blood T cell repertoires in COVID-19. Profiled with immunoSEQ multiplex PCR; TCRdb holds only in-frame clones, not every one. The sample carries approximately 350,000 clones, roughly 86% recorded once. The sequencing input was peripheral blood. The receptors derive from a woman in her seventies with COVID-19, enrolled during active disease.

The V gene is TRBV23-1, the J gene TRBJ2-5, with D perhaps matching TRBD1 (5 bases). TRBV23-1 is labeled an ORF, and its function is uncertain. Trimming shortened V by 3 bases and J by 5 bases, and 16 bases separated the two germline ends. The CDR3 has 15 residues. This CDR3 is CASSHGGRARETQYF. DNA for the CDR3: TGCGCCAGCAGTCATGGCGGCAGGGCACGGGAGACCCAGTACTTC.

The CDR3 nucleotides are TGTGCCAGCAGCGCGTGGGACTTCGACAATGAGCAGTTCTTC. Protein: CASSAWDFDNEQFF. The chain recombines TRBV9 with TRBJ2-1, with D possibly matching TRBD2 (6 bases). The CDR3 contains 14 residues. Looked up from germline, CDR1 is SGDLS and CDR2 is YYNGEE. The V end lost 3 bases, the J end lost 5 bases, and 12 bases lay between the germline ends.

The rearrangement joins TRBV18 to TRBJ1-4; tentatively, D is TRBD1 (6 bases). Germline lookup yields CDR1 KGHSH and CDR2 LQKENI. This CDR3 comprises 14 residues. Trimming pared 1 base from V and 5 bases from J, leaving 8 bases between. The DNA of the CDR3 is TGTGCCAGCTCACCACGGACAGCGAATGAAAAACTGTTTTTT. Its protein product is CASSPRTANEKLFF.

V and J are TRBV28 and TRBJ1-6; the match to TRBD1 covers 7 bases. V lost 6 bases, J lost 10 bases, and 9 bases stayed unmatched. Germline V gene sequence: CDR1 MDHEN, CDR2 SYDVKM. The CDR3 runs to 14 residues. DNA for the CDR3: TGTGCCAGCAGCCAGGGGGTTAGTTACTCACCCCTCCACTTT. This codes for CASSQGVSYSPLHF. The complete variable domain, with remaining parts taken from reference TRBV28 and TRBJ1-6, reads DVKVTQSSRYLVKRTGEKVFLECVQDMDHENMFWYRQDPGLGLRLIYFSYDVKMKEKGDIPEGYSVSREKKERFSLILESASTNQTSMYLCASSQGVSYSPLHFGNGTRLTVT.

This clone has a handful of counts. This chain connects TRBV11-2 to TRBJ1-3, with 10 bases matching TRBD1. V gave up 6 bases and J gave up 8 bases; unmatched junction bases: 10. The germline CDR1 and CDR2 sequences are SGHAT and FQNNGV. The CDR3 has 15 residues. The DNA of the CDR3 is TGTGCCAGCAGGGCGGGACAGGGGAACGTAGACACCATATATTTT. This encodes CASRAGQGNVDTIYF.

The chain carries TRBV29-1 and TRBJ1-1, with unresolved D. This CDR3 comprises 12 residues. The germline V gene has CDR1 SQVTM and CDR2 ANQGSEA. The V end lost 7 bases, the J end lost 3 bases, and 12 bases lay between the germline ends. For the CDR3, the DNA is TGCAGCGGCATCCCTCGGGACACTGAAGCTTTCTTT. Its protein is CSGIPRDTEAFF.

J is TRBJ2-7 and V is TRBV6-2 or TRBV6-3, with a tentative D call TRBD2 (6 bases). The V gene lost 4 bases and the J gene lost 2 bases, with 6 bases spanning the gap. Germline V gene sequence: CDR1 MNHEY, CDR2 SVGEGT. The CDR3 has 12 amino acids. The CDR3 nucleotides are TGTGCCAGCAGTTCGGGGGCCTACGAGCAGTACTTC. This encodes CASSSGAYEQYF.

The V gene is TRBV3-1 (or the pseudogene TRBV3-2), the J gene TRBJ2-7, with 10 bases matching TRBD1. Per the germline V gene, CDR1 is LGHDT and CDR2 is YNNKEL (reference sequence). Trimming at V came to 3 bases and at J to 3 bases, leaving 5 bases not matched to a gene. The length of the CDR3 is 15 residues. CDR3 sequence reads: CASSHPGQGFYEQYF. The CDR3 DNA follows: TGTGCCAGCAGCCACCCGGGACAGGGGTTCTACGAGCAGTACTTC.

This chain uses TRBV6-6 with TRBJ2-5; possible D gene TRBD1, 6 bases. V was clipped by 0 bases and J by 1 base, with 12 bases between them. The CDR3 totals 16 residues. Germline CDR1 reads MNHNY; CDR2 reads SVGAGI (reference sequence). CDR3 sequence (DNA): TGTGCCAGCAGTTACTCGTTTCGGACAGCCCAAGAGACCCAGTACTTC. Residues: CASSYSFRTAQETQYF.

The genes are TRBV5-8 and TRBJ1-2; TRBD1 aligns across 11 bases. The junction had 9 bases not matched to a gene; V was cut back by 4 bases and J by 7 bases. Germline V gene sequence: CDR1 SGHTS, CDR2 YDEGEE. The CDR3 runs 15 residues. This CDR3 is CASSRTGGVISGYTF. The CDR3 bases are TGTGCCAGCAGCCGGACAGGGGGCGTTATAAGTGGCTACACCTTC. Using reference TRBV5-8 and TRBJ1-2 for the parts outside the CDR3, the full variable domain is EAGVTQSPTHLIKTRGQQATLRCSPISGHTSVYWYQQALGLGLQFLLWYDEGEERNRGNFPPRFSGRQFPNYSSELNVNALELEDSALYLCASSRTGGVISGYTFGSGTRLTVV.

In DNA form, the CDR3 reads TGCGCCAGCAGCCACCCCCCAGCCTCAGGGGGTGACACTGAAGCTTTCTTT. Translated, it gives CASSHPPASGGDTEAFF. This rearrangement joins TRBV4-3 to TRBJ1-1; TRBD1 agrees at 7 bases. The germline CDR1 and CDR2 sequences are LGHNA and YSLEER. The V gene end was trimmed by 3 bases and the J gene end by 3 bases; junction bases not matched to a gene: 13. CDR3 length: 17 amino acids.

This clone was seen only a few times. The chain combines TRBV19 with TRBJ1-4, with 8 bases identical to TRBD1. Germline V gene sequence: CDR1 LNHDA, CDR2 SQIVND (reference sequence). V lost 3 bases, J lost 0 bases, and 9 bases stayed unmatched. The CDR3 consists of 18 residues. The CDR3 DNA reads TGTGCCAGTAGTATCAGCAGGGGGCGAGGACCAACTAATGAAAAACTGTTTTTT. It is translated as CASSISRGRGPTNEKLFF.

The rearrangement uses TRBV5-1 and TRBJ1-2, with D tentatively TRBD1 (6 bases). The V and J ends lost 4 bases and 6 bases respectively, with 22 bases between them. Germline V CDR1 and CDR2: SGHRS, YFSETQ. The CDR3 is 16 residues long. The CDR3 coding sequence is TGCGCCAGCAGCGGGAGCACGACAGGTTTGTGGAATGGCTACACCTTC. Its translation: CASSGSTTGLWNGYTF.

V and J are TRBV12-3 or TRBV12-4 and TRBJ1-1; D may be TRBD1 (6 bases). V dropped 7 bases and J dropped 4 bases, with 13 bases sitting between them. The CDR3 loop spans 13 amino acids. The CDR3 here is CASISQGGTEAFF. CDR3 bases: TGTGCCAGCATCTCACAGGGTGGCACTGAAGCTTTCTTT.

V gene TRBV5-6 combines with J gene TRBJ1-2; TRBD1 matches at 11 bases. Per the germline V gene, CDR1 is SGHDT and CDR2 is YYEEEE. The V gene end was trimmed by 5 bases and the J gene end by 7 bases; junction bases not matched to a gene: 7. The CDR3 runs to 14 residues. The CDR3 bases are TGTGCCAGCAGGTTCGGACAGGGGGCCGGTGGCTACACCTTC. Translating gives CASRFGQGAGGYTF.

CDR3 nucleotides: TGTGCCAGCAGTTCCGCAGGGGAATACGAGCAGTACTTC. This translates into CASSSAGEYEQYF. The chain couples TRBV5-4 to TRBJ2-7; possible D gene TRBD1, 6 bases. The CDR3 totals 13 residues. Between the trimmed V and J ends, which lost 5 bases and 4 bases, there was a span of 13 bases. Per the germline V gene, CDR1 is SGHNT and CDR2 is YYREEE (reference sequence).

In this sample, this clone turned up once. The chain links TRBV3-1 (or the pseudogene TRBV3-2) to TRBJ1-2; 10 nucleotides agree with TRBD1. CDR3 size: 17 residues. The J segment lost 8 bases and the V segment lost 3 bases, leaving 15 bases of the junction unmatched. Germline loops: CDR1 LGHDT, CDR2 YNNKEL (reference sequence). CDR3 coding DNA: TGTGCCAGCAGCCAGATCCTAGGACAGGGGGATTTGGTAGGCTACACCTTC. This codes for CASSQILGQGDLVGYTF.

The genes are TRBV5-6 and TRBJ1-1, with D possibly being TRBD1 (5 bases). The germline V and J ends were trimmed by 0 bases and 10 bases, with 13 bases remaining between them. The CDR3 contains 13 residues. Germline lookup yields CDR1 SGHDT and CDR2 YYEEEE. The CDR3 region has the DNA TGTGCCAGCAGCTTGGGGGGCTCAGGTGGAGCTTTCTTT. Residues: CASSLGGSGGAFF. Using reference TRBV5-6 and TRBJ1-1 for the parts outside the CDR3, the full variable domain is DAGVTQSPTHLIKTRGQQVTLRCSPKSGHDTVSWYQQALGQGPQFIFQYYEEEERQRGNFPDRFSGHQFPNYSSELNVNALLLGDSALYLCASSLGGSGGAFFGQGTRLTVV.

The V gene is TRBV7-3, the J gene TRBJ2-3; 9 positions match TRBD2. Germline CDR1 and CDR2: SGHTA and FQGTGA. The trim removed 5 bases at V and 5 bases at J, leaving 11 bases unmatched. The CDR3 runs 16 residues. This CDR3 is CASSQGLATTRDTQYF. The CDR3 nucleotides are TGTGCCAGCAGCCAGGGACTAGCCACCACACGAGATACGCAGTATTTT.

V and J are TRBV12-3 or TRBV12-4 and TRBJ1-2; D unresolved. The CDR3 has 13 residues. The germline V and J ends were trimmed by 6 bases and 5 bases, with 13 bases remaining between them. The CDR3 coding sequence is TGTGCCAGCAGCAACCCGGGATCTTATGGCTACACCTTC. Its protein product is CASSNPGSYGYTF.

In its sample, this clone was seen a few times. V is TRBV27 and J is TRBJ2-1, with TRBD2 identical over 7 bases. The V gene's germline CDR1 is MNHEY and CDR2 SMNVEV (reference sequence). V shed 6 bases and J 4 bases; nucleotides not matched to a gene: 6. This CDR3 has 14 residues. This CDR3 reads CASRNSGSYNEQFF. CDR3 DNA: TGTGCCAGCAGAAATAGCGGGTCTTACAATGAGCAGTTCTTC.

The chain couples TRBV29-1 to TRBJ1-5; 8 bases map to TRBD1. After removal of 6 bases from V and 6 bases from J, the junction contained 7 bases not matched to a gene. Germline-derived CDR1 and CDR2 are SQVTM and ANQGSEA. The CDR3 length is 13 residues. The CDR3 is CSVGQVLGQPQHF. Written as DNA, the CDR3 is TGCAGCGTGGGACAGGTCCTTGGTCAGCCCCAGCATTTT.

The chain has TRBV6-5 and TRBJ2-7; 7 bases line up with TRBD1. Looked up from germline, CDR1 is MNHEY and CDR2 is SVGAGI. V was pared by 2 bases and J by 3 bases, with 1 base of the junction left unmatched. The CDR3 is made up of 13 amino acids. Written as DNA, the CDR3 is TGTGCCAGCAGTTACCAGGGGGACTACGAGCAGTACTTC. Protein product: CASSYQGDYEQYF.

The gene calls are TRBV19 and TRBJ2-5; possibly TRBD1 for D (5 bases). Germline CDR1 reads LNHDA; CDR2 reads SQIVND (reference sequence). This CDR3 spans 13 amino acids. Deletions cut 3 bases from V and 4 bases from J, with 9 bases between. Here the CDR3 reads CASSIGRVETQYF. In DNA, the CDR3 is TGTGCCAGTAGTATTGGCAGGGTAGAGACCCAGTACTTC.

In this sample, this clone turned up a few times. The chain couples TRBV28 to TRBJ1-1; 8 bases match TRBD1. CDR1 and CDR2 from the germline V gene are MDHEN and SYDVKM. The CDR3 loop spans 15 amino acids. V lost 7 bases and J lost 7; bases outside the gene matches: 14. CDR3 sequence: CASNPLQGGTNEAFF. CDR3 in DNA: TGTGCCAGCAATCCCTTACAGGGGGGAACGAATGAAGCTTTCTTT.

The chain has TRBV6-5 and TRBJ1-2; 8 bases are a match to TRBD1. Germline CDR1 and CDR2: MNHEY and SVGAGI. CDR3 size: 16 residues. The trim removed 4 bases at V and 5 bases at J, leaving 12 bases unmatched. The CDR3 region is CASSSSGQGGHYGYTF. In nucleotides, the CDR3 is TGTGCCAGCAGTTCCAGCGGACAGGGTGGTCATTATGGCTACACCTTC.

The rearrangement joins TRBV6-1 to TRBJ1-1; no clear D. The CDR3 has 15 residues. Trimming pared 3 bases from V and 1 base from J, leaving 12 bases between. Germline CDR1 is MNHNS and CDR2 is SASEGT. The CDR3 sequence: CASSESATTNTEAFF. The CDR3 DNA reads as TGTGCCAGCAGTGAGTCGGCGACTACGAACACTGAAGCTTTCTTT.

This chain uses TRBV6-1 with TRBJ2-7, with 9 bases identical to TRBD1. Germline V gene data show CDR1 as MNHNS and CDR2 as SASEGT. The J segment lost 4 bases and the V segment lost 2 bases, leaving 12 bases of the junction unmatched. CDR3 length: 17 amino acids. The chain's CDR3 is CASSEPSLRDRAYEQYF. CDR3 sequence (DNA): TGTGCCAGCAGTGAACCCTCACTCCGGGACAGGGCGTACGAGCAGTACTTC.

The gene calls are TRBV13 and TRBJ1-4; possibly TRBD1 for D (5 bases). This CDR3 contains 15 residues. CDR1 is PRHDT and CDR2 is FYEKMQ in the germline V gene (reference sequence). V lost 5 bases, J lost 9 bases, and 19 bases lay in between. This chain's CDR3 is CASSPDQGRFQKLFF. In DNA form, the CDR3 reads TGTGCCAGCAGCCCAGACCAGGGCCGCTTTCAAAAACTGTTTTTT. The entire variable domain, with the rest obtained from reference TRBV13 and TRBJ1-4, is as follows: AAGVIQSPRHLIKEKRETATLKCYPIPRHDTVYWYQQGPGQDPQFLISFYEKMQSDKGSIPDRFSAQQFSDYHSELNMSSLELGDSALYFCASSPDQGRFQKLFFGSGTQLSVL.

CDR3 coding DNA: TGTGCCAGCAGCTTTCTCACAGGCAGCTCCTACGAGCAGTACTTC. It yields the protein CASSFLTGSSYEQYF. The genes are TRBV7-2 and TRBJ2-7; a possible D gene is TRBD1 (5 bases). The CDR3 is made up of 15 amino acids. Trimming took 3 bases from V and 0 from J, leaving 12 bases between them. CDR1 SGHTA and CDR2 FQGNSA come from the germline V gene.

This clone was recorded once. V usage is TRBV12-3 or TRBV12-4 and J usage is TRBJ1-4; TRBD1 agrees at 8 bases. This CDR3 is built from 13 residues. The V and J ends lost 3 bases and 11 bases, in that order; junction bases with no gene match: 5. The CDR3 coding sequence is TGTGCCAGCAGTTTCCTGGACAGGGACAAACTGTTTTTT. This gives the protein CASSFLDRDKLFF.

This clone was counted a single time. The chain recombines TRBV7-2 with TRBJ1-1; TRBD1 agrees at 10 bases. There are 16 residues in the CDR3. J was trimmed by 6 bases and V by 5 bases; bases with no gene match: 12. Germline loops: CDR1 SGHTA, CDR2 FQGNSA. CDR3 nucleotides: TGTGCCAGCAGCCCCCAGACAGGGGGCCCCTCCCCTGAAGCTTTCTTT. It codes for CASSPQTGGPSPEAFF.